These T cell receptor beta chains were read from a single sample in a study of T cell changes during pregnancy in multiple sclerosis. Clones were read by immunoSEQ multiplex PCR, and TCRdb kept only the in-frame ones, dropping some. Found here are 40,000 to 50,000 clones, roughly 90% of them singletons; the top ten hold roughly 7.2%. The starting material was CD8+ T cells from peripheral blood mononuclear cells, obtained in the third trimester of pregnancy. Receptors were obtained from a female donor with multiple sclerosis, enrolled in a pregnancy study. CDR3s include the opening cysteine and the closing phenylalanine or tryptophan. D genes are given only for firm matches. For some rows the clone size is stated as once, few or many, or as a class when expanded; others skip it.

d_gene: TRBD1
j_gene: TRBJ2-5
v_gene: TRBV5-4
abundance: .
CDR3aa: CASSLRTGGAGETQYF
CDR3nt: TGTGCCAGCAGCTTGAGGACAGGGGGCGCAGGGGAGACCCAGTACTTC

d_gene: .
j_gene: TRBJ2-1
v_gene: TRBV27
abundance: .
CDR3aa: CASSLSGEGVEQFF
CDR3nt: TGTGCCAGCAGTTTATCGGGGGAGGGGGTTGAGCAGTTCTTC

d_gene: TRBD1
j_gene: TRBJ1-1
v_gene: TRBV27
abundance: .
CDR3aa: CASSLTGGFLMNTEAFF
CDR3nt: TGTGCCAGCAGTCTCACAGGGGGCTTTCTAATGAACACTGAAGCTTTCTTT

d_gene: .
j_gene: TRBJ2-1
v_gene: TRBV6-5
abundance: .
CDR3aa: CASSSLVGNEQFF
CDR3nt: TGTGCCAGCAGTTCGCTAGTAGGCAATGAGCAGTTCTTC

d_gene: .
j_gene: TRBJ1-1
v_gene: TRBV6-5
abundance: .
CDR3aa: CASSYEPGMNTEAFF
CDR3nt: TGTGCCAGCAGTTACGAGCCGGGGATGAACACTGAAGCTTTCTTT

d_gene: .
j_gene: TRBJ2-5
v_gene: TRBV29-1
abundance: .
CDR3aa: CSVEYTVEETQYF
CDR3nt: TGCAGCGTTGAGTATACAGTCGAGGAGACCCAGTACTTC

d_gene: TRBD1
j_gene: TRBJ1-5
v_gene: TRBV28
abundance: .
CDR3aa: CASSWTGAPGQPQHF
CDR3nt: TGTGCCAGCAGTTGGACAGGGGCCCCAGGTCAGCCCCAGCATTTT

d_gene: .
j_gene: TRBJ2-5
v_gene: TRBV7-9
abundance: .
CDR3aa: CASSARLEETQYF
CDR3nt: TGTGCCAGCAGCGCCCGACTGGAAGAGACCCAGTACTTC

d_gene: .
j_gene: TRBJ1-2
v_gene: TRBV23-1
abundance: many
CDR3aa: CASSQSGGYGYTF
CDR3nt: TGCGCCAGCAGTCAATCAGGGGGCTATGGCTACACCTTC

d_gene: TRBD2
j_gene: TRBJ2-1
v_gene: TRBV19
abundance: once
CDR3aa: CASTLSGSLDEQFF
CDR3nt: TGTGCCAGTACTCTTAGCGGGAGCCTGGATGAGCAGTTCTTC

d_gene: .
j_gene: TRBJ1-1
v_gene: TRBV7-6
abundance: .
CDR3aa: CASSPGLENTEAFF
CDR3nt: TGTGCCAGCAGCCCAGGACTGGAGAACACTGAAGCTTTCTTT

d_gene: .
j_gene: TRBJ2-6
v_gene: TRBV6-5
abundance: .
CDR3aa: CASTDSSGANVLTF
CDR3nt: TGTGCCAGCACCGACAGCTCTGGGGCCAACGTCCTGACTTTC